Reported below is one T cell receptor (beta chain). Its specificity is not known. This entry comes from a study of monozygotic twins with inflammatory bowel disease. Researchers used template switching to add UMIs featuring a 6-nucleotide sample barcode. For each CDR3 protein, TCRdb gives one entry from its re-call of the 5' RACE reads, without DNA. The ten most abundant clones cover less than 2.5% of a sample with under 150,000 distinct CDR3 sequences. Study results and caveats: IBD patients carried less diverse TCRbeta repertoires (inverse Simpson) than healthy co-twins.

The CDR3 runs 19 residues. Germline CDR1 is LGHNA and CDR2 is YNFKEQ. The chain employs TRBV4-2 and TRBJ1-2; the D gene TCRdb calls, TRBD1, cannot be checked with no DNA. This TCR was recovered from a human donor with ulcerative colitis or Crohn's disease, or a healthy co-twin of an affected twin (not recorded which). The sample was blood. CDR3 loop: CASSQEGAQGALAPYGYTF.